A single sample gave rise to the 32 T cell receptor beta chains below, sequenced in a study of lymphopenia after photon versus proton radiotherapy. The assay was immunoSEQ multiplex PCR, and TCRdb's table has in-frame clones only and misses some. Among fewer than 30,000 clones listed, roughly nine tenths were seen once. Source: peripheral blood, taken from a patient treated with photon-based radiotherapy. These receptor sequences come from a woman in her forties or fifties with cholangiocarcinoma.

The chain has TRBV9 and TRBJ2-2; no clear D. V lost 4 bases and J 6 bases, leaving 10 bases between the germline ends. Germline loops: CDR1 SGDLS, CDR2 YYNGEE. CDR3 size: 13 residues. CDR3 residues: CASSSPPAGELFF. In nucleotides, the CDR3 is TGTGCCAGCAGCTCACCCCCGGCCGGGGAGCTGTTTTTT.

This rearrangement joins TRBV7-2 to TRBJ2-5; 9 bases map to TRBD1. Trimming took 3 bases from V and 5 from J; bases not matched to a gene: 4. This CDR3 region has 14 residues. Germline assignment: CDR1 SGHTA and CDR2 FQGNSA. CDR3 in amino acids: CASSFTGGWETQYF. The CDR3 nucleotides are TGTGCCAGCAGCTTCACAGGGGGCTGGGAGACCCAGTACTTC.

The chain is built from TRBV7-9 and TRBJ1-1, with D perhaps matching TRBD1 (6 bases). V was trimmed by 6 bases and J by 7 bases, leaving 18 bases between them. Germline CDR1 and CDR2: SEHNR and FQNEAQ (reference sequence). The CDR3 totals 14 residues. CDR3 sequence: CASSFVRGAYEAFF. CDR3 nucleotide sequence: TGTGCCAGCAGTTTCGTAAGGGGGGCCTATGAAGCTTTCTTT.

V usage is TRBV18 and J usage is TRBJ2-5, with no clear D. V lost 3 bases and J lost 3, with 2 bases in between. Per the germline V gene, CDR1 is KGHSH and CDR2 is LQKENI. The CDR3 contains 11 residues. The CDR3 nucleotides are TGTGCCAGCTCACCTAAAGAGACCCAGTACTTC. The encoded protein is CASSPKETQYF.

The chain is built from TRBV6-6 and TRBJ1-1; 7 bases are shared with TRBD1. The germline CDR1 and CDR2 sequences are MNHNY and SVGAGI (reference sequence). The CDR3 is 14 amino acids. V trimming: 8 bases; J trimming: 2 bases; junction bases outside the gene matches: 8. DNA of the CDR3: TGTGCCAGCTCCAGGGCAGGGGGAAACACTGAAGCTTTCTTT. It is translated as CASSRAGGNTEAFF.

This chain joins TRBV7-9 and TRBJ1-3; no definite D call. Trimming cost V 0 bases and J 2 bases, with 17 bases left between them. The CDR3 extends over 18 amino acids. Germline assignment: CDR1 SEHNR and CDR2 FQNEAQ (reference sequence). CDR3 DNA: TGTGCCAGCAGCTTAGCTGGCGGCGGGGATCGGACTGGAAACACCATATATTTT. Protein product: CASSLAGGGDRTGNTIYF.

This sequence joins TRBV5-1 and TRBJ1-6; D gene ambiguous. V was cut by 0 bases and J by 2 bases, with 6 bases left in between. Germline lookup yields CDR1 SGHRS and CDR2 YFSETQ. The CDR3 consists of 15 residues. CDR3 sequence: CASSLAPTYNSPLHF. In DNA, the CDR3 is TGCGCCAGCAGCTTGGCGCCGACCTATAATTCACCCCTCCACTTT.

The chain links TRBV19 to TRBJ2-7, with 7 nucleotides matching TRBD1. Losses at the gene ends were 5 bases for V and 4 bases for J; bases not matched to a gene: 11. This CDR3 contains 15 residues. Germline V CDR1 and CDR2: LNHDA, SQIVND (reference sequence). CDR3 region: CASSWGTATGYEQYF. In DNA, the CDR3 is TGTGCCAGTAGTTGGGGGACAGCAACAGGATACGAGCAGTACTTC. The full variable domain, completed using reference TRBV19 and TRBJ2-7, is DGGITQSPKYLFRKEGQNVTLSCEQNLNHDAMYWYRQDPGQGLRLIYYSQIVNDFQKGDIAEGYSVSREKKESFPLTVTSAQKNPTAFYLCASSWGTATGYEQYFGPGTRLTVT.

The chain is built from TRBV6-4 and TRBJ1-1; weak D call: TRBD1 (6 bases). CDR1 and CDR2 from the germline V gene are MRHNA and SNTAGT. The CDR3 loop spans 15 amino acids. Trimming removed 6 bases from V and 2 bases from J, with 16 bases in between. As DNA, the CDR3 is TGTGCCAGCAGGCGTACGGGACACCAAAACACTGAAGCTTTCTTT. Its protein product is CASRRTGHQNTEAFF.

CDR3 sequence: CASSLVPLGAANYGYTF. CDR3 nucleotides: TGCGCCAGCAGCTTGGTCCCCCTAGGGGCCGCTAACTATGGCTACACCTTC. This chain joins TRBV5-1 and TRBJ1-2; D is possibly TRBD1 (5 bases). The CDR3 length is 17 residues. Germline V lookup: CDR1 SGHRS, CDR2 YFSETQ. V was shortened by 0 bases and J by 0 bases, with 15 bases between the two germline ends.

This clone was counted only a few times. Written as DNA, the CDR3 is TGTGCCAGCAGCTTAGGAGGGGATAACACTGAAGCTTTCTTT. Amino acids: CASSLGGDNTEAFF. V and J are TRBV7-9 and TRBJ1-1; possibly TRBD1 for D (5 bases). V was trimmed by 1 base and J by 2 bases, leaving 8 bases between them. Germline-derived CDR1 and CDR2 are SEHNR and FQNEAQ (reference sequence). The CDR3 covers 14 residues.

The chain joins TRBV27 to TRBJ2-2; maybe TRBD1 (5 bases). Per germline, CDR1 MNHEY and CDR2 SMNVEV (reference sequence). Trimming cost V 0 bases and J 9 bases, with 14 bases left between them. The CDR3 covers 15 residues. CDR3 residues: CASSLSRPGLWELFF. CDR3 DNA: TGTGCCAGCAGTTTATCTAGGCCAGGGCTGTGGGAGCTGTTTTTT.

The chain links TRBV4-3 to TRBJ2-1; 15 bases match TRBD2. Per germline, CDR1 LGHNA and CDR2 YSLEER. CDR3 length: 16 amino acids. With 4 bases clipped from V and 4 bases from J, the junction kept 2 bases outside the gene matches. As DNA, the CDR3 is TGCGCCAGCAGCCCCGGGACTAGCGGGGGGTACAATGAGCAGTTCTTC. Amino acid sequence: CASSPGTSGGYNEQFF.

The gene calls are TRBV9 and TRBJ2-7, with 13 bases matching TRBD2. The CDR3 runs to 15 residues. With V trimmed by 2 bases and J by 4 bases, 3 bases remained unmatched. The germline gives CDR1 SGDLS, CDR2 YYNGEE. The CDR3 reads CASSVGLAGDYEQYF. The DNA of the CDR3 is TGTGCCAGCAGCGTTGGACTAGCGGGGGATTACGAGCAGTACTTC. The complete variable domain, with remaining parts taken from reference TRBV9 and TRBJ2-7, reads DSGVTQTPKHLITATGQRVTLRCSPRSGDLSVYWYQQSLDQGLQFLIQYYNGEERAKGNILERFSAQQFPDLHSELNLSSLELGDSALYFCASSVGLAGDYEQYFGPGTRLTVT.

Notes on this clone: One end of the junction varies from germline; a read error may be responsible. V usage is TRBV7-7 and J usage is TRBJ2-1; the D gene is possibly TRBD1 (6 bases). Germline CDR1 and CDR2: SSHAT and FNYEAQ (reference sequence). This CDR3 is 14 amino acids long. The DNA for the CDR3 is TGTGCTAGCAGCTTAACAGGGAATTACAATGAGCAGTTCTTC. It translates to CASSLTGNYNEQFF.

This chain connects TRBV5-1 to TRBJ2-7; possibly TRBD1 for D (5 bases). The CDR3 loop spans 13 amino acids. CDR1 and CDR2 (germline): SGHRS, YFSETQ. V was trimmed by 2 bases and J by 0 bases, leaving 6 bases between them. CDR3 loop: CASSFQGSYEQYF. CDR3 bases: TGCGCCAGCAGCTTCCAGGGCTCCTACGAGCAGTACTTC.

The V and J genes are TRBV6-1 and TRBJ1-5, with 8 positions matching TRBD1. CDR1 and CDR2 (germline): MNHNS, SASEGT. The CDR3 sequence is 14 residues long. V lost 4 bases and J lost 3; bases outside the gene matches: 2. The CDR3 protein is CASSGGQDNQPQHF. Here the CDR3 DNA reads TGTGCCAGCAGTGGGGGACAGGACAATCAGCCCCAGCATTTT.

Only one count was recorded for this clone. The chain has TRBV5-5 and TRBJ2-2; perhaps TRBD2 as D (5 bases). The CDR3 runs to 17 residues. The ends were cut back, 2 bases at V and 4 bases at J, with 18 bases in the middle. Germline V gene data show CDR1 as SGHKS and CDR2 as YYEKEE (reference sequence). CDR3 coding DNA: TGTGCCAGCAGCTTTGTGTCCTCTCCACGGGGCACCGGGGAGCTGTTTTTT. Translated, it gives CASSFVSSPRGTGELFF.

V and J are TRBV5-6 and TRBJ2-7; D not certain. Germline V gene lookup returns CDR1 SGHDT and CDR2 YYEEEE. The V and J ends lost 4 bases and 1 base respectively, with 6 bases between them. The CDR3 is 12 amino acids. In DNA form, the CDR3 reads TGTGCCAGCAGCCAGGCATCCTACGAGCAGTACTTC. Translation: CASSQASYEQYF. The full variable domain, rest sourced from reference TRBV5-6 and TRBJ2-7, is DAGVTQSPTHLIKTRGQQVTLRCSPKSGHDTVSWYQQALGQGPQFIFQYYEEEERQRGNFPDRFSGHQFPNYSSELNVNALLLGDSALYLCASSQASYEQYFGPGTRLTVT.

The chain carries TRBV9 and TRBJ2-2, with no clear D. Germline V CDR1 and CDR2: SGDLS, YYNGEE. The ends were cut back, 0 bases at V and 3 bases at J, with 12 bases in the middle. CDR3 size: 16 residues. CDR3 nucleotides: TGTGCCAGCAGCGTAGGTATGGCAGAGTACACCGGGGAGCTGTTTTTT. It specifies CASSVGMAEYTGELFF.

In DNA form, the CDR3 reads TGTGCCACCAGCAGAGATGGCGCCCTACAGGGCGCTAACACTGAAGCTTTCTTT. This codes for CATSRDGALQGANTEAFF. The chain joins TRBV15 to TRBJ1-1; weak D call: TRBD1 (6 bases). The ends were cut back, 0 bases at V and 2 bases at J, with 19 bases in the middle. CDR3 length: 18 residues. Germline V gene sequence: CDR1 LNHNV, CDR2 YYDKDF (reference sequence).

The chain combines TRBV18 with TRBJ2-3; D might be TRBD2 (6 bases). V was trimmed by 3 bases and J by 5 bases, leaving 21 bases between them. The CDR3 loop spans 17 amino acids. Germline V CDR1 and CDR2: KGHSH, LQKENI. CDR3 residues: CASSPEGWAFDRDTQYF. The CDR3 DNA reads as TGTGCCAGCTCACCGGAGGGGTGGGCATTTGATAGAGATACGCAGTATTTT.

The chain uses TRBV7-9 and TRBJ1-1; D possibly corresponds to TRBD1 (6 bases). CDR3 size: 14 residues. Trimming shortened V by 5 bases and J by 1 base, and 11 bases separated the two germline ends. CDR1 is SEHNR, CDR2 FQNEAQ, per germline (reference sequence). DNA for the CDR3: TGTGCCAGCAGCCGGGGGACACAGAACACTGAAGCTTTCTTT. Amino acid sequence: CASSRGTQNTEAFF. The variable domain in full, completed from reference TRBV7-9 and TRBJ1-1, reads DTGVSQNPRHKITKRGQNVTFRCDPISEHNRLYWYRQTLGQGPEFLTYFQNEAQLEKSRLLSDRFSAERPKGSFSTLEIQRTEQGDSAMYLCASSRGTQNTEAFFGQGTRLTVV.

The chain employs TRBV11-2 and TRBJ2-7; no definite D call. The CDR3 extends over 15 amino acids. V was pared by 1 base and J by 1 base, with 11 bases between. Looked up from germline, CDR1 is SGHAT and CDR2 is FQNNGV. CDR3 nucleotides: TGTGCCAGCAGCTTAGTCCGGGCCGGGTCCTACGAGCAGTACTTC. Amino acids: CASSLVRAGSYEQYF.

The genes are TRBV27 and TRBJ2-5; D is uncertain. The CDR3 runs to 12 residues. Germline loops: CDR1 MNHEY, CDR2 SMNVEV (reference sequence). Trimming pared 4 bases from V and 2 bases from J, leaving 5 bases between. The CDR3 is CASSSVQETQYF. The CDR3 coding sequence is TGTGCCAGCAGTTCCGTACAAGAGACCCAGTACTTC.

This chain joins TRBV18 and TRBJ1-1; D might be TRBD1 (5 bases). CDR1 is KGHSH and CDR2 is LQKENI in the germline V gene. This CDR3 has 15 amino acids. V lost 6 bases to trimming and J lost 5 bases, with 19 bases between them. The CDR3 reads CASSPLDTFGTEAFF. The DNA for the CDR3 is TGTGCCAGCTCCCCCCTGGACACCTTCGGAACTGAAGCTTTCTTT.

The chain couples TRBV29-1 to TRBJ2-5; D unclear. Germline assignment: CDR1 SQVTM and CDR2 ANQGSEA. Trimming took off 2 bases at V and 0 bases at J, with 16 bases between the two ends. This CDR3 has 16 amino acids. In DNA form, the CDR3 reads TGCAGCGTTGAAAATCTGGTGGCACTTTACCAAGAGACCCAGTACTTC. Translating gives CSVENLVALYQETQYF. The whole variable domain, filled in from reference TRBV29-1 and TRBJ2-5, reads SAVISQKPSRDICQRGTSLTIQCQVDSQVTMMFWYRQQPGQSLTLIATANQGSEATYESGFVIDKFPISRPNLTFSTLTVSNMSPEDSSIYLCSVENLVALYQETQYFGPGTRLLVL.

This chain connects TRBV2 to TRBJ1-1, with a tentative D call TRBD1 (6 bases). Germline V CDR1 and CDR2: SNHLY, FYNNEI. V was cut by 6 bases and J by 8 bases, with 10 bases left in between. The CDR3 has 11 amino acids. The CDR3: CASSVTGEAFF. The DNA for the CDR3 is TGTGCCAGCAGCGTAACAGGGGAAGCTTTCTTT.

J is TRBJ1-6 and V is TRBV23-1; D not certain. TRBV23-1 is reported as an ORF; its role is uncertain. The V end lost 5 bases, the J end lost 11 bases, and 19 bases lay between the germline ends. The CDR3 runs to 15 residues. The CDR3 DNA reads TGCGCCAGCAGTTACCCAATTGTTTGGTTTCCACCCCTCCACTTT. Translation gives CASSYPIVWFPPLHF.

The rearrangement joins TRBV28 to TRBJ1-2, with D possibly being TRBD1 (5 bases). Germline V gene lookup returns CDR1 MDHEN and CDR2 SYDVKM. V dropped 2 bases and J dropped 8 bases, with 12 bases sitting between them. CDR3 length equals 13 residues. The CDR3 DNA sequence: TGTGCCAGCAGTTTACAGCAGGGAAGCGGCTACACCTTC. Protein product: CASSLQQGSGYTF.

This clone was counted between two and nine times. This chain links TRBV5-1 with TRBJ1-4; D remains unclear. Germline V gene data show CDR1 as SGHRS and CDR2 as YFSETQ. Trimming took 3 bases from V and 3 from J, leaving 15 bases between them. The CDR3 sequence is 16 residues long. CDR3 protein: CASSSGPGSANEKLFF. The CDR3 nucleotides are TGCGCCAGCAGCTCCGGACCCGGATCCGCTAATGAAAAACTGTTTTTT.

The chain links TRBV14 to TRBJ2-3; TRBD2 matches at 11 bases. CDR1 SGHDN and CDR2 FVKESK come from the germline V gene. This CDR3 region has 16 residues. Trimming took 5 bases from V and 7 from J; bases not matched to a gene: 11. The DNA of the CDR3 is TGTGCCAGCAGCATATTAGCGGGGGGGCTTTCAAATACGCAGTATTTT. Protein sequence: CASSILAGGLSNTQYF.